This TCR beta chain was identified in a study of metastatic and nonmetastatic thyroid tumors. TCRdb reassembled clones from the PCR reads with MiXCR. The data contain about 69,000 clones, 11% to 15% of them seen just once; the ten biggest clones take up about 6.5%. There were no patients who had received any treatment before thyroid surgery. The CDR3 consists of 14 residues. Germline V gene lookup returns CDR1 SGHNT and CDR2 YYREEE (reference sequence). Trimming shortened V by 4 bases and J by 4 bases, and 14 bases separated the two germline ends. The origin of this receptor is a male donor with papillary thyroid cancer or a benign thyroid nodule (not recorded which). Some clones in this sample may be carry-over from other donors' samples. Sequenced material: blood. The chain is built from TRBV5-4 and TRBJ2-5; D is unclear. CDR3 DNA sequence: TGTGCCAGCAGCCCCCAGGTGGGGTTAGAGACCCAGTACTTC. As protein: CASSPQVGLETQYF.